A single T cell receptor (beta chain) is shown here with its context. Patients at the Seattle site were enrolled during active infection and followed longitudinally. The germline CDR1 and CDR2 sequences are SGHVS and FQNEAQ. The V end lost 4 bases, the J end lost 3 bases, and 13 bases lay between the germline ends. This CDR3 comprises 14 residues. This entry comes from a study of blood T cell repertoires in COVID-19. Sequencing used immunoSEQ multiplex PCR; TCRdb keeps in-frame clones, though not all of them. Among around 150,000 clones listed, around 82% were seen once. Sequenced: peripheral blood. This clonotype was obtained from a woman aged 40 to 55 with COVID-19, enrolled during active disease. This chain uses TRBV7-8 with TRBJ2-7; possible D gene TRBD1, 6 bases. The DNA for the CDR3 is TGTGCCAGCAGCTCCGCCGGACAGTACTACGAGCAGTACTTC. Its translation: CASSSAGQYYEQYF.